A single sample gave rise to the 10 T cell receptor beta chains below, sequenced in a study of cytomegalovirus exposure and HLA in healthy donors. Here immunoSEQ multiplex PCR was the method, and the copy in TCRdb shows in-frame clones only, minus some. Of some 170,000 clones in the sample, approximately 87% were seen once. Specimen: PBMCs. The receptor source for this set is a woman in her twenties or thirties in good health and CMV-seronegative.

The J gene is TRBJ2-3, the V gene TRBV27; D ambiguous. This CDR3 comprises 15 residues. The germline V gene encodes CDR1 MNHEY and CDR2 SMNVEV (reference sequence). Trimming shortened V by 3 bases and J by 6 bases, and 16 bases separated the two germline ends. CDR3 in DNA: TGTGCCAGCAGTTTCGTCCCCGTTCCGTCTGATACGCAGTATTTT. Translation: CASSFVPVPSDTQYF.

V gene TRBV9 combines with J gene TRBJ2-1; D is perhaps TRBD2 (6 bases). V lost 3 bases and J lost 9, with 16 bases in between. The CDR3 has 14 residues. Germline CDR1 SGDLS, CDR2 YYNGEE. In DNA form, the CDR3 reads TGTGCCAGCAGCGCGGTCGGGGGTTCTGGTGAGCAGTTCTTC. This encodes CASSAVGGSGEQFF.

This clone was found once. V usage is TRBV6-1 and J usage is TRBJ2-7; TRBD1 agrees at 9 bases. The V gene's germline CDR1 is MNHNS and CDR2 SASEGT. The CDR3 totals 15 residues. V lost 7 bases and J lost 0; bases outside the gene matches: 7. CDR3 DNA sequence: TGTGCCAGCACCAGGACAGGGGCGAGCTCCTACGAGCAGTACTTC. This codes for CASTRTGASSYEQYF.

V is TRBV6-1 and J is TRBJ1-1, with D unclear. Germline V gene data show CDR1 as MNHNS and CDR2 as SASEGT. The CDR3 runs to 14 residues. Trimming removed 4 bases at V and 1 base at J, with 10 bases between. CDR3 nucleotides: TGTGCCAGCAGTGCCGGACTGCGGAACACTGAAGCTTTCTTT. Protein: CASSAGLRNTEAFF.

This clone was seen at least ten times. The rearrangement links TRBV4-2 to TRBJ2-7, with 9 positions matching TRBD2. V lost 0 bases to trimming and J lost 2 bases; unmatched junction nucleotides: 5. This CDR3 is built from 16 residues. Germline CDR1 is LGHNA and CDR2 is YNFKEQ. CDR3 DNA: TGTGCCAGCAGCCAAGATGAAGGCGGGGGGGCCTACGAGCAGTACTTC. Translating it yields CASSQDEGGGAYEQYF.

This rearrangement joins TRBV4-2 to TRBJ1-4, with 8 bases matching TRBD1. Germline V gene sequence: CDR1 LGHNA, CDR2 YNFKEQ. The trim removed 1 base at V and 9 bases at J, leaving 10 bases unmatched. CDR3 length: 16 residues. In DNA, the CDR3 is TGTGCCAGCAGCCAAGCACCGGGACAGGAGGGTCAAAAACTGTTTTTT. Its translation is CASSQAPGQEGQKLFF.

The chain is built from TRBV6-1 and TRBJ1-5; TRBD1 might be the D (5 bases). V was shortened by 0 bases and J by 4 bases, with 10 bases between the two germline ends. There are 15 residues in the CDR3. Germline assignment: CDR1 MNHNS and CDR2 SASEGT. CDR3: CASSEALGGNQPQHF. The CDR3 DNA reads as TGTGCCAGCAGTGAAGCGCTGGGGGGAAATCAGCCCCAGCATTTT.

This clone showed up just once. The rearrangement links TRBV2 to TRBJ1-2, with 7 bases matching TRBD1. V gave up 7 bases and J gave up 2 bases; unmatched junction bases: 7. CDR3 length equals 14 residues. Germline V gene lookup returns CDR1 SNHLY and CDR2 FYNNEI. CDR3 residues: CASKRQGVNYGYTF. The CDR3 nucleotides read TGTGCCAGCAAAAGACAGGGAGTGAACTATGGCTACACCTTC.

The chain has TRBV27 and TRBJ2-5, with 7 bases that match TRBD1. The V gene end was trimmed by 4 bases and the J gene end by 3 bases; junction bases not matched to a gene: 5. CDR1 MNHEY and CDR2 SMNVEV come from the germline V gene (reference sequence). CDR3 length equals 14 residues. Here the CDR3 DNA reads TGTGCCAGCAGTTCCAACAGGGGTAAAGAGACCCAGTACTTC. This codes for CASSSNRGKETQYF.

The chain's CDR3 is CASTRATNEKLFF. CDR3 in DNA: TGTGCCAGTACGCGGGCAACTAATGAAAAACTGTTTTTT. The V and J genes are TRBV19 and TRBJ1-4; D unclear. Germline loops: CDR1 LNHDA, CDR2 SQIVND (reference sequence). This CDR3 has 13 residues. V was trimmed by 7 bases and J by 0 bases, leaving 6 bases between them.